This T cell receptor beta chain is drawn from a study of blood T cells in healthy people across ages. The CDR3 runs to 15 residues. Germline CDR1 and CDR2: SGDLS and YYNGEE. Sample-barcoded 5' priming and a J-beta primer mix drove a second PCR of roughly 7 to 11 cycles. Each CDR3 protein is one row after TCRdb ran MiXCR on the 5' RACE reads. This table has nearly 800,000 distinct CDR3 sequences, more than 20% appearing once. These data also formed part of another study, on T cells of mothers and their children.

The sequencing input was blood. The chain combines TRBV9 with TRBJ2-5, with D perhaps matching TRBD2 (6 bases). The DNA end is more similar to TRBJ2-1, so the J call may be wrong. This TCR was sampled from a boy aged 10-17 years in good health. The CDR3: CASSGRPGLYNEQFF. CDR3 DNA: TGTGCCAGCAGCGGACGCCCGGGACTGTACAATGAGCAGTTCTTC.